The 28 T cell receptor beta chains given below trace back to one sample, sequenced in a study of blood T cell repertoires in COVID-19. Generated by immunoSEQ multiplex PCR, the TCRdb table keeps only in-frame clones and is missing some. Seen here are just under 250,000 clones, around 89% observed once, and the top ten hold under 5%. Material for sequencing was PBMCs or T cells enriched from blood (not recorded which). These receptors were obtained from a woman aged 25 to 39 who had recovered from COVID-19.

V is TRBV6-5 and J is TRBJ1-1; D might be TRBD1 (6 bases). The CDR3 has 14 amino acids. In germline, CDR1 is MNHEY, CDR2 SVGAGI. Trimming shortened V by 2 bases and J by 5 bases, and 12 bases separated the two germline ends. CDR3 in DNA: TGTGCCAGCAGTTACGTCTTAAGGGGGACTGAAGCTTTCTTT. This codes for CASSYVLRGTEAFF.

The chain recombines TRBV4-3 with TRBJ2-3; D gene uncertain. Trimming took 0 bases from V and 1 from J, leaving 11 bases between them. This CDR3 is built from 16 residues. Germline values: CDR1 LGHNA, CDR2 YSLEER. The CDR3 loop is CASSQDLARGTDTQYF. The CDR3 DNA sequence: TGCGCCAGCAGCCAAGATCTGGCTAGAGGCACAGATACGCAGTATTTT.

This clone has only a few counts. This rearrangement joins TRBV12-3 or TRBV12-4 to TRBJ1-1, with D tentatively TRBD1 (5 bases). This CDR3 has 13 amino acids. V gave up 3 bases and J gave up 3 bases, with 8 bases separating them. Written as DNA, the CDR3 is TGTGCCAGCAGTTTTCAAGGGGACACTGAAGCTTTCTTT. Protein: CASSFQGDTEAFF.

The chain employs TRBV12-3 or TRBV12-4 and TRBJ1-1; the D is unclear. The CDR3 length is 13 residues. With 2 bases removed from V and 4 bases from J, the gap between germline ends came to 8 bases. The CDR3 DNA sequence: TGTGCCAGCAGTTTAAGAGCCGGCACTGAAGCTTTCTTT. Translating gives CASSLRAGTEAFF.

The chain combines TRBV7-8 with TRBJ2-1; 7 nucleotides agree with TRBD2. CDR1 is SGHVS and CDR2 is FQNEAQ in the germline V gene. Unmatched junction bases numbered 9, after V lost 1 base and J lost 0 bases. There are 18 residues in the CDR3. The CDR3, as DNA: TGTGCCAGCAGCTTAGTTCTGGGGGAGGGGAGCTCCTACAATGAGCAGTTCTTC. Translating it yields CASSLVLGEGSSYNEQFF.

This rearrangement joins TRBV6-2 or TRBV6-3 to TRBJ2-2; D call uncertain. Germline V gene data show CDR1 as MNHEY and CDR2 as SVGEGT. The V gene lost 0 bases and the J gene lost 9 bases, with 14 bases spanning the gap. The CDR3 loop spans 15 amino acids. The CDR3 reads CASSYSLGHLRELFF. CDR3 bases: TGTGCCAGCAGTTACTCACTCGGTCATCTTCGGGAGCTGTTTTTT.

CDR3 DNA sequence: TGTGCCACCACCGTCGGTGATGCCTACGAGCAGTACTTC. It yields the protein CATTVGDAYEQYF. The chain joins TRBV10-3 to TRBJ2-7, with D uncertain. V was clipped by 10 bases and J by 2 bases, with 15 bases between them. The CDR3 covers 13 residues. Germline V lookup: CDR1 ENHRY, CDR2 SYGVKD.

This rearrangement joins TRBV28 to TRBJ1-2; 7 nucleotides line up with TRBD1. From germline, CDR1 is MDHEN and CDR2 SYDVKM. The CDR3 covers 14 residues. With V trimmed by 3 bases and J by 5 bases, 6 bases remained unmatched. The CDR3 reads CASSLRGLGYGYTF. CDR3 DNA sequence: TGTGCCAGCAGTTTGAGGGGGCTAGGATATGGCTACACCTTC.

This chain joins TRBV7-5 and TRBJ2-2; the tabulated D call, TRBD1, remains unverified against the DNA. TRBV7-5 is annotated as a pseudogene. This CDR3 has 16 residues. The CDR3 loop is CARSFAGTGGTGELFF. The CDR3 coding sequence is TGTGCCAGAAGCTTCGCCGGGACAGGGGGCACCGGGGAGCTGTTTTTT.

CDR3 sequence: CASSWGQDLTRPQHF. The DNA for the CDR3 is TGTGCCAGCAGTTGGGGACAGGACTTGACGAGGCCCCAGCATTTT. V gene TRBV6-2 or TRBV6-3 combines with J gene TRBJ1-5, with 8 bases fitting TRBD1. The CDR3 runs to 15 residues. V lost 4 bases to trimming and J lost 9 bases; unmatched junction nucleotides: 11. Germline V gene lookup returns CDR1 MNHEY and CDR2 SVGEGT.

The rearrangement links TRBV28 to TRBJ2-1; 8 bases match TRBD2. V lost 5 bases, J lost 5 bases, and 8 bases stayed unmatched. This CDR3 contains 15 residues. From germline, CDR1 is MDHEN and CDR2 SYDVKM. The CDR3, as DNA: TGTGCCAGCAGTCCCGAGGGAGCGGGAGACAATGAGCAGTTCTTC. Its translation: CASSPEGAGDNEQFF.

The gene calls are TRBV19 and TRBJ1-2, with unresolved D. V was cut by 1 base and J by 3 bases, with 6 bases left in between. Germline CDR1 and CDR2: LNHDA and SQIVND (reference sequence). The CDR3 is made up of 13 amino acids. The CDR3 DNA follows: TGTGCCAGTAGTATAGCGACTGACTATGGCTACACCTTC. Translation: CASSIATDYGYTF.

A word on this clone: One junction end disagrees with the germline gene, perhaps due to a read error. The chain recombines TRBV3-1 (or the pseudogene TRBV3-2) with TRBJ2-2; 8 nucleotides match TRBD1. The CDR3 spans 14 residues. From germline, CDR1 is LGHDT and CDR2 YNNKEL (reference sequence). DNA for the CDR3: TGTGCCAGCACCCAAAGGGGACAGGACGGGGAGCTGTTTTTT. This gives the protein CASTQRGQDGELFF.

This sequence joins TRBV6-5 and TRBJ1-4, with TRBD1 identical over 8 bases. Germline V gene sequence: CDR1 MNHEY, CDR2 SVGAGI. The CDR3 is 14 residues long. Trimming at V came to 2 bases and at J to 5 bases, leaving 1 base not matched to a gene. DNA for the CDR3: TGTGCCAGCAGTTACCGGGACAGGAATGAAAAACTGTTTTTT. It yields the protein CASSYRDRNEKLFF.

CDR3 amino acids: CASSPRSGLVVELFF. CDR3 DNA: TGTGCCAGCAGCCCCCGAAGCGGGTTGGTTGTAGAGCTGTTTTTT. This chain links TRBV5-6 with TRBJ2-2; TRBD2 might be the D (6 bases). Germline V gene sequence: CDR1 SGHDT, CDR2 YYEEEE. Trimming took 4 bases from V and 11 from J, leaving 21 bases between them. The CDR3 totals 15 residues.

The genes are TRBV5-1 and TRBJ2-3; 7 bases are shared with TRBD2. The CDR3 spans 15 residues. V dropped 2 bases and J dropped 5; count of bases not matched to a gene: 8. Germline CDR1 and CDR2: SGHRS and YFSETQ. CDR3 bases: TGCGCCAGCAGCTTTCTGGGGGGGAGAAAAGATACGCAGTATTTT. Amino acids: CASSFLGGRKDTQYF.

The chain combines TRBV5-1 with TRBJ2-1, with 9 bases fitting TRBD1. Germline-derived CDR1 and CDR2 are SGHRS and YFSETQ. Trimming at V came to 3 bases and at J to 6 bases, leaving 1 base not matched to a gene. This CDR3 has 13 residues. The CDR3 here is CASSSTGGNEQFF. DNA of the CDR3: TGCGCCAGCAGCTCGACAGGGGGCAATGAGCAGTTCTTC.

CDR3 region: CSVPGQGVGGYTF. CDR3 nucleotides: TGCAGCGTGCCGGGACAGGGGGTAGGTGGCTACACCTTC. The chain links TRBV29-1 to TRBJ1-2; TRBD1 agrees at 11 bases. This CDR3 contains 13 residues. The germline CDR1 and CDR2 sequences are SQVTM and ANQGSEA. Trimming cost V 6 bases and J 7 bases; bases outside gene matches: 7.

J is TRBJ2-3 and V is TRBV7-8, with D perhaps TRBD1 (5 bases). Germline CDR1 SGHVS, CDR2 FQNEAQ. The CDR3 is 15 residues long. Trimming left V 7 bases short and J 5 bases short, with 19 bases between. CDR3 residues: CASTDQGFLVDTQYF. Written as DNA, the CDR3 is TGTGCCAGCACTGATCAGGGATTTTTAGTAGATACGCAGTATTTT.

The chain recombines TRBV5-8 with TRBJ1-5, with a tentative D call TRBD1 (6 bases). CDR3 length equals 14 residues. Germline V gene data show CDR1 as SGHTS and CDR2 as YDEGEE. With 4 bases removed from V and 4 bases from J, the gap between germline ends came to 12 bases. The CDR3 loop is CASSHGQINQPQHF. Written as DNA, the CDR3 is TGTGCCAGCAGCCACGGACAGATAAATCAGCCCCAGCATTTT.

The chain links TRBV5-4 to TRBJ1-1; perhaps TRBD1 as D (6 bases). The CDR3 sequence is 13 residues long. V lost 2 bases to trimming and J lost 5 bases, with 10 bases between them. Per germline, CDR1 SGHNT and CDR2 YYREEE (reference sequence). CDR3 in DNA: TGTGCCAGCAGCTTTTCAGGGGATACTGAAGCTTTCTTT. It encodes CASSFSGDTEAFF. The full variable domain, its missing parts supplied by reference TRBV5-4 and TRBJ1-1, is ETGVTQSPTHLIKTRGQQVTLRCSSQSGHNTVSWYQQALGQGPQFIFQYYREEENGRGNFPPRFSGLQFPNYSSELNVNALELDDSALYLCASSFSGDTEAFFGQGTRLTVV.

This clone showed up just a few times. This rearrangement joins TRBV28 to TRBJ1-2; D not certain. CDR3 size: 12 residues. Germline values: CDR1 MDHEN, CDR2 SYDVKM. V dropped 6 bases and J dropped 6 bases, with 11 bases sitting between them. CDR3 coding DNA: TGTGCCAGCAGAGTCTCGCGGGATGGCTACACCTTC. This sequence encodes CASRVSRDGYTF.

The V gene is TRBV29-1, the J gene TRBJ1-1; no definite D call. In germline, CDR1 is SQVTM, CDR2 ANQGSEA. The CDR3 spans 12 residues. Here the CDR3 reads CSSRSANTEAFF. CDR3 coding DNA: TGCAGTTCTAGGAGCGCGAACACTGAAGCTTTCTTT.

This chain uses TRBV27 with TRBJ2-1, with 11 positions matching TRBD2. Germline loops: CDR1 MNHEY, CDR2 SMNVEV (reference sequence). The CDR3 spans 16 residues. Trimming cost V 4 bases and J 9 bases; bases outside gene matches: 11. The CDR3 DNA reads as TGTGCCAGCAGTTCGCCGACTAGCGGGATCCGCAGTGAGCAGTTCTTC. It is translated as CASSSPTSGIRSEQFF.

This chain links TRBV4-3 with TRBJ1-2; weak D call: TRBD1 (6 bases). This CDR3 is built from 15 residues. Trimming stripped 4 bases from V and 5 bases from J, with 17 bases between. From germline, CDR1 is LGHNA and CDR2 YSLEER. CDR3 coding DNA: TGCGCCAGCAGCCCCGGACTTCAAACAGGGTATGGCTACACCTTC. It codes for CASSPGLQTGYGYTF.

DNA for the CDR3: TGTGCCAGTAGTATTCTAGTCAATGAGCAGTTCTTC. It is translated as CASSILVNEQFF. The chain recombines TRBV19 with TRBJ2-1; the D is unclear. The V end was cut by 3 bases, the J end by 6 bases, with 6 bases between. The germline CDR1 and CDR2 sequences are LNHDA and SQIVND (reference sequence). This CDR3 comprises 12 residues.

The count of this clone is one. V usage is TRBV28 and J usage is TRBJ2-6, with TRBD1 matching 12 bases. The V gene end was trimmed by 5 bases and the J gene end by 1 base; junction bases not matched to a gene: 6. This CDR3 region has 18 residues. Germline lookup yields CDR1 MDHEN and CDR2 SYDVKM. The chain's CDR3 is CASSPGGQGASGANVLTF. For the CDR3, the DNA is TGTGCCAGCAGTCCAGGGGGACAGGGGGCGTCTGGGGCCAACGTCCTGACTTTC.

The chain has TRBV6-5 and TRBJ1-2, with 8 nucleotides matching TRBD1. J gave up 4 bases and V 6 bases, and 7 bases lay outside the gene matches. CDR1 and CDR2 (germline): MNHEY, SVGAGI. The CDR3 runs 14 residues. The CDR3 coding sequence is TGTGCCAGCAGCATCGACAGGGGATTCTATGGCTACACCTTC. Its translation: CASSIDRGFYGYTF.